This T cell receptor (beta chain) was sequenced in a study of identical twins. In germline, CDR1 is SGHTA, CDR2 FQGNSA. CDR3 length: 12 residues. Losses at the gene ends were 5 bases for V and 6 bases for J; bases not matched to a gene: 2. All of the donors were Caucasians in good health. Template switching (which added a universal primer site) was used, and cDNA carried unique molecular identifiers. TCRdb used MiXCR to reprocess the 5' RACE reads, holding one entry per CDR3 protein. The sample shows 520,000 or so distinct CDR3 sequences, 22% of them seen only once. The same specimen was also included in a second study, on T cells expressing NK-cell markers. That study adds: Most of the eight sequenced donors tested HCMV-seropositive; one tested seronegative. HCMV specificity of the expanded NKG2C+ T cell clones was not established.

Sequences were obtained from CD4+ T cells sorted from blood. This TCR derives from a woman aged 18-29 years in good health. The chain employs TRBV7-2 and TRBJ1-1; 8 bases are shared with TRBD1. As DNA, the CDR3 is TGTGCCAGCAGCCAGGACAGGGCTGAAGCTTTCTTT. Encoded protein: CASSQDRAEAFF.